This T cell receptor beta chain was recorded in a study of blood T cell repertoires in COVID-19. Study in general: COVID-19 samples, acute and convalescent, were from the United States, Italy and Spain. PBMCs, B-cell-depleted T cells, or T cells provided the cDNA or gDNA that made up the material.

The CDR3 has 17 amino acids. CDR1 MNHEY and CDR2 SVGEGT come from the germline V gene. With 6 bases clipped from V and 0 bases from J, the junction kept 9 bases outside the gene matches. Those enrolled, adults aged about 18 to 89 years, came from some 25 US areas. In the original workflow: Researchers report that nucleated cell counts were estimated from reference gene primer amplification. Here immunoSEQ multiplex PCR was the method, and the copy in TCRdb shows in-frame clones only, minus some. The V and J calls and clone size come from that table; D and trimming were worked out from the DNA. This table has 190,000 or so clones, about 87% appearing once.

This sequence joins TRBV6-2 or TRBV6-3 and TRBJ2-4; 9 bases line up with TRBD1. The receptor was derived from a man aged 30 to 45 who had recovered from COVID-19. The sequenced sample was PBMCs or T cells enriched from blood (not recorded which). CDR3 DNA sequence: TGTGCCAGCAGCTCTCCCCCGGGACAGGGAGCCAAAAACATTCAGTACTTC. Translating it yields CASSSPPGQGAKNIQYF.